The rows below give T cell receptor beta chains drawn from one sample of a study of PD-1 blockade in classical Hodgkin lymphoma. Some clones are missing from TCRdb's copy, which holds only in-frame ones; the method was immunoSEQ multiplex PCR. The data contain about 7,800 clones, around 84% of them seen just once; the ten biggest clones take up roughly a fifth. The input for sequencing was CD8+ T cells from blood, taken at baseline. The origin of the receptors is a human donor with classical Hodgkin lymphoma. Both conserved end residues are part of each CDR3. D genes are given only for firm matches. Size values are once, few and many counts, or a class for expanded clones, and some rows have none.

D | J | V | size | length | CDR3 | DNA
. | TRBJ2-3 | TRBV13 | . | 15 | CASSSGTSGADTQYF | TGTGCCAGCAGCTCCGGGACTTCGGGCGCAGATACGCAGTATTTT
. | TRBJ2-1 | TRBV6-5 | . | 12 | CACSASYNEQFF | TGTGCCTGCTCCGCCTCCTACAATGAGCAGTTCTTC
TRBD2 | TRBJ2-1 | TRBV28 | . | 16 | CASSLVAGEFYNEQFF | TGTGCCAGCAGTTTGGTAGCGGGGGAGTTCTACAATGAGCAGTTCTTC
. | TRBJ2-3 | TRBV19 | . | 16 | CASSIGKGQSTDTQYF | TGTGCCAGTAGTATTGGTAAGGGGCAGTCGACAGATACGCAGTATTTT
TRBD2 | TRBJ2-1 | TRBV7-9 | . | 15 | CASSATSGRYNEQFF | TGTGCCAGCAGCGCGACTAGCGGGAGATACAATGAGCAGTTCTTC
. | TRBJ1-3 | TRBV28 | . | 17 | CASSFSLAGRSGNTIYF | TGTGCCAGCAGTTTCTCTTTGGCAGGAAGATCTGGAAACACCATATATTTT
. | TRBJ2-2 | TRBV6-5 | . | 14 | CASSYQDSTGELFF | TGTGCCAGCAGTTACCAGGACAGCACCGGGGAGCTGTTTTTT
TRBD2 | TRBJ2-5 | TRBV2 | . | 13 | CASSASGQETQYF | TGTGCCAGCAGTGCTAGCGGTCAAGAGACCCAGTACTTC
TRBD1 | TRBJ1-6 | TRBV14 | once | 16 | CASSQDWDRANSPLHF | TGTGCCAGCAGCCAAGATTGGGACAGGGCTAATTCACCCCTCCACTTT
. | TRBJ2-7 | TRBV2 | . | 13 | CASSEAPAYEQYF | TGTGCCAGCAGTGAAGCGCCTGCCTACGAGCAGTACTTC
TRBD1 | TRBJ2-7 | TRBV28 | once | 15 | CASNLRGQTAYEQYF | TGTGCCAGCAACCTCAGGGGGCAGACCGCCTACGAGCAGTACTTC
. | TRBJ2-1 | TRBV19 | once | 12 | CAAGYSYNEQFF | TGTGCCGCCGGGTACTCCTACAATGAGCAGTTCTTC
. | TRBJ2-2 | TRBV7-2 | . | 14 | CASSLGVYTGELFF | TGTGCCAGCAGCTTAGGGGTGTACACCGGGGAGCTGTTTTTT
. | TRBJ2-7 | TRBV14 | . | 14 | CASSQAGIYYEQYF | TGTGCCAGCAGCCAAGCAGGGATCTACTACGAGCAGTACTTC
TRBD2 | TRBJ2-2 | TRBV30 | . | 14 | CAWSPTSGSGELFF | TGTGCCTGGAGTCCAACTAGCGGGAGCGGGGAGCTGTTTTTT